The T cell receptor beta chain under discussion was sequenced for a study of blood T cell repertoires in COVID-19. Study-wide background: Samples representing acute and convalescent COVID-19 were sourced from the United States, Italy and Spain. T cells, B-cell-depleted T cells, or PBMCs provided the cDNA or gDNA that served as material.

The authors' processing: Scientists estimated how many nucleated cells there were by amplifying reference gene primers. Method: immunoSEQ multiplex PCR; TCRdb's copy keeps in-frame clones and lacks some. That table gives V, J and clone size, and the DNA gave D and trimming. Of approximately 210,000 clones listed, roughly 88% are singletons. There are 13 residues in the CDR3. V lost 6 bases and J lost 1; bases outside the gene matches: 5. Per germline, CDR1 SQVTM and CDR2 ANQGSEA. The rearrangement links TRBV29-1 to TRBJ1-1, with TRBD1 identical over 7 bases. The receptor's source is a man aged 25 to 45 who had recovered from COVID-19. Sequencing was done on a sample of peripheral blood. The CDR3 is CSVLTGRNTEAFF. The CDR3 region has the DNA TGCAGCGTCCTGACAGGGAGGAACACTGAAGCTTTCTTT.